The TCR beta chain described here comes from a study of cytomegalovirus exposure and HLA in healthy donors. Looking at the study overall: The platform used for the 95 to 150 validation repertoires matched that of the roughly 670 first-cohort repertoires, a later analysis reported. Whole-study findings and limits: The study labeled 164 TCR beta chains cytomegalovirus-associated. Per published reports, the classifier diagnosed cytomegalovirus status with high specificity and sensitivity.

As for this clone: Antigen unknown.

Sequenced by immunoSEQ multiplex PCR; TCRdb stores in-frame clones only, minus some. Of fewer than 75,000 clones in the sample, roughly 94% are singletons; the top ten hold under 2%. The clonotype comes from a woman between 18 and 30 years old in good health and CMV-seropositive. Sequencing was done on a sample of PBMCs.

The CDR3 here is CASSVARIIRDSLSYGYTF. The DNA of the CDR3 is TGTGCCAGCAGTGTAGCCCGTATCATACGGGACAGCCTATCTTATGGCTACACCTTC. The V gene is TRBV2, the J gene TRBJ1-2; TRBD1 agrees at 7 bases. The CDR3 runs 19 residues. Germline V gives CDR1 SNHLY, CDR2 FYNNEI. The ends lost 4 bases at V and 5 bases at J; junction bases unmatched: 22.